This TCR beta chain comes out of a study of blood T cell repertoires in COVID-19. On the study more broadly: Sample material is recorded as cDNA or gDNA derived from T cells, B-cell-depleted T cells, or PBMCs.

Per the original data handling: Estimates of nucleated cell counts were drawn from the amplification of reference gene primers. Assay: immunoSEQ multiplex PCR; the TCRdb copy retains only in-frame clones and omits some. From that table come the V and J calls and clone size; the DNA was used to work out D and trimming. The repertoire has some 350,000 clones, about 90% of them found once; the top ten carry 5.3%. The CDR3 is made up of 13 amino acids. The germline gives CDR1 SSHAT, CDR2 FNYEAQ (reference sequence). A note on this clone: One end of the junction is discordant with germline, which a read error may explain.

Participant age was about 18 to 89 years, and participants resided in roughly 24 US areas. Recovered status applied to Cohort 3 donors who had two consecutive negative PCRs. It also applied to those with clearance or with symptom resolution. This chain connects TRBV7-7 to TRBJ1-2; D might be TRBD1 (5 bases). What was sequenced was PBMCs or T cells enriched from blood (not recorded which). The TCR originated in a woman aged 30 to 39 who had recovered from COVID-19. Here the CDR3 DNA reads TGTGCTAGCAGCTTATCGCAGGGTCATGGCTACACCTTC. Translated: CASSLSQGHGYTF.